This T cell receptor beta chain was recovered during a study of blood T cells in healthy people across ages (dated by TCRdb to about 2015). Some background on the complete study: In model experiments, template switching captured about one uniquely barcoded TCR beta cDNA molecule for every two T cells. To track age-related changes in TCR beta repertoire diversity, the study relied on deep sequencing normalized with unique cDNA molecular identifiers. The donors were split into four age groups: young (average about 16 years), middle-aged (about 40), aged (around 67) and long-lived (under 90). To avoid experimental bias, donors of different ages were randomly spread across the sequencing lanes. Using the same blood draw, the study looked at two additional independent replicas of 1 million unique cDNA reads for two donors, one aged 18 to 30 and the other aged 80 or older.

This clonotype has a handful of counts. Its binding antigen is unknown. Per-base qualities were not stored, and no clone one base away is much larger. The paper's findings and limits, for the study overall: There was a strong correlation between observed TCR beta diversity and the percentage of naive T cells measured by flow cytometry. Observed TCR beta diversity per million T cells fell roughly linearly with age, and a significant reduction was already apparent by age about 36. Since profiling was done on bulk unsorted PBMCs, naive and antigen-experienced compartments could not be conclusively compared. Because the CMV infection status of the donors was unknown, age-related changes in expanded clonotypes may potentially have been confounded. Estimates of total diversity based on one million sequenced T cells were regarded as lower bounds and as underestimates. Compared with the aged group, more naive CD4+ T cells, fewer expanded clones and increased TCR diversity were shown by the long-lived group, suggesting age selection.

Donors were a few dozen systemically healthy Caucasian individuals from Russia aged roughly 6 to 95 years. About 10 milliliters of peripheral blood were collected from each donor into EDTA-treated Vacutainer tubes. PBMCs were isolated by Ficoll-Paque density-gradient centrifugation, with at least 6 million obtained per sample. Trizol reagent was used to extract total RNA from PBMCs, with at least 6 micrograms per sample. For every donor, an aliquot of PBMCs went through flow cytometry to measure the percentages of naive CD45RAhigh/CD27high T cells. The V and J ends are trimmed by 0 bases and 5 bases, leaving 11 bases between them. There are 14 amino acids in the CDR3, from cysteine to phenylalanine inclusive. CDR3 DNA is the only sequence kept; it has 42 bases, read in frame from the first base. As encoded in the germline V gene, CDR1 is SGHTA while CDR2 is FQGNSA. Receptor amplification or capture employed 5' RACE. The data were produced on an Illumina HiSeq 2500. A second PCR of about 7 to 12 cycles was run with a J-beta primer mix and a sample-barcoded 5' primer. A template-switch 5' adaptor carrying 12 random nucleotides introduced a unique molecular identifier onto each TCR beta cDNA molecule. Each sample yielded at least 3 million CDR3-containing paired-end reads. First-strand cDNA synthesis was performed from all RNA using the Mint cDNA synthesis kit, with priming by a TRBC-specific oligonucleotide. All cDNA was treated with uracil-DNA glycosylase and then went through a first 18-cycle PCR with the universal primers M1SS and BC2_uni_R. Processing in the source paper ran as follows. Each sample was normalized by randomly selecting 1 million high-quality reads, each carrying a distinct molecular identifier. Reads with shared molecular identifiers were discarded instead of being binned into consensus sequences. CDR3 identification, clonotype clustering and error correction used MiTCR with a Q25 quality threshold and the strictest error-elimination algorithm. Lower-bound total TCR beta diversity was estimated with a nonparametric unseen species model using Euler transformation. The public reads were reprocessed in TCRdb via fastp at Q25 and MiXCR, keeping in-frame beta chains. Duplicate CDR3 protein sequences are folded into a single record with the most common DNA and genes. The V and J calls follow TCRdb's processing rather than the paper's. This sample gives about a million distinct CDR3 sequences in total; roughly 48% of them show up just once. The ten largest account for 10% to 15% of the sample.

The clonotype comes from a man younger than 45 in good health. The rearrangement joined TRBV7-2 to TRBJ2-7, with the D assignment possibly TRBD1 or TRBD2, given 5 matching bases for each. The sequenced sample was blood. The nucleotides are TGTGCCAGCAGCTTAGCTGTGGGGCGGGACGAGCAGTACTTC. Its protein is CASSLAVGRDEQYF.